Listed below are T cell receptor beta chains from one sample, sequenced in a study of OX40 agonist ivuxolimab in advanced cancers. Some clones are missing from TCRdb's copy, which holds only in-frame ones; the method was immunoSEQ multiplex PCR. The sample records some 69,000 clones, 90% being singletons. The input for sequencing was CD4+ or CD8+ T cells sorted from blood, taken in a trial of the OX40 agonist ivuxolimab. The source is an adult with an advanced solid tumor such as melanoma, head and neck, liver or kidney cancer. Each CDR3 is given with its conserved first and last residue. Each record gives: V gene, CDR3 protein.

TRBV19 CASSISFGGLNIQYF
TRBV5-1 CASSLAPRQGAHEQYF
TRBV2 CASLQNTWETQYF
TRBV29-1 CSVPEAGRNEQFF
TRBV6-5 CASKKGGAALNTQYF
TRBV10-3 CAIADRSYEQYF
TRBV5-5 CASSPPGGDRSYEQYF
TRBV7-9 CASSVGQREAFF
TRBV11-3 CASGLETHEQYF
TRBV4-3 CASSQELGHYNEQFF
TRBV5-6 CASTTSRGNSNQPQHF
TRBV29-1 CSVVRSRGYEQYF
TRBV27 CASSPAWGGLAYEQYF
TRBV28 CAREQGSYEQYF
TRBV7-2 CASSLRREAAYEQYF
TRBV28 CASSLYAAQAFF
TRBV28 CASSSGTVNTEAFF
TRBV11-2 CASSFRSTPSGANVLTF
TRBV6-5 CASRRQGAPLQPQHF
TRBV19 CASSHRDNLGEQYF
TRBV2 CASSDPTTGGYQPQHF
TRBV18 CASSLLRGQSTDTQYF
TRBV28 CASSFSRAGGYTF
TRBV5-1 CASSLDGGLEQYF
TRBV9 CASSRLGVGEQFF
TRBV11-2 CASSRQLNTEAFF
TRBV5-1 CASSLDMGGGTEAFF
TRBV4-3 CASSQDITASSYNEQFF
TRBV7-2 CASSFLSGQSISPYGYTF
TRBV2 CASSEALGHLSSGANVLTF
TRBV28 CASSPPAVGLGMDF
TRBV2 CASSEGQGNTEAFF
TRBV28 CASLIGGGRFTDTQYF
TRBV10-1 CASSESHTDTEAFF
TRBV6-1 CASSAVGTVFAFF
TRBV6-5 CASSRGGGELFF
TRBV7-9 CASSLDRTLNTEAFF
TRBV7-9 CASSLTGATGYTF
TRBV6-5 CASTGQNEKLFF
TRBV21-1 CASSSRGRVPLYEQYF
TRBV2 CASSGGPVNTEAFF
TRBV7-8 CASSLSYLNEQFF
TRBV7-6 CASSLTAGTPNTEAFF
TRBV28 CASSGAAGEGNSPLHF
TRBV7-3 CASSPAYWGSENSGANVLTF
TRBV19 CASSSPGQADTQYF
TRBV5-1 CASSAQGYGYTF
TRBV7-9 CASSLDRNTEAFF
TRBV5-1 CASSLGTSGSNEQFF
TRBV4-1 CASSQPGLAGGLTGELFF
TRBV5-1 CASRPHGQGASNEQFF
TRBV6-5 CASSYGMLKGEAFF
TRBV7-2 CASSFGGSGNQPQHF
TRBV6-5 CASRSRERVPDTQYF
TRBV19 CASRQDPVHNEQFF
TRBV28 CASSSLAGYNDEQFF
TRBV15 CATSRGLQGANQPQHF
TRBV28 CASSLDRGGTDTQYF
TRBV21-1 CASSFTTGGTEAFF